Here is one T cell receptor beta chain with its context. The data derive from a study of blood T cell repertoires in COVID-19. TCRdb's copy holds only in-frame clones and misses some; the assay was immunoSEQ multiplex PCR. The table lists nearly 200,000 clones, around 80% of them singletons. The receptor was derived from a human donor with acute or convalescent COVID-19. The donor label of this sample is uncertain. Sequenced material: peripheral blood.

The CDR3 protein is CASTQGQYFYGYTF. The DNA for the CDR3 is TGTGCCAGCACACAGGGACAGTATTTCTATGGCTACACCTTC. The rearrangement links TRBV9 to TRBJ1-2; 7 bases map to TRBD1. The CDR3 has 14 amino acids. Trimming cost V 6 bases and J 4 bases; bases outside gene matches: 9. CDR1 and CDR2 from the germline V gene are SGDLS and YYNGEE.